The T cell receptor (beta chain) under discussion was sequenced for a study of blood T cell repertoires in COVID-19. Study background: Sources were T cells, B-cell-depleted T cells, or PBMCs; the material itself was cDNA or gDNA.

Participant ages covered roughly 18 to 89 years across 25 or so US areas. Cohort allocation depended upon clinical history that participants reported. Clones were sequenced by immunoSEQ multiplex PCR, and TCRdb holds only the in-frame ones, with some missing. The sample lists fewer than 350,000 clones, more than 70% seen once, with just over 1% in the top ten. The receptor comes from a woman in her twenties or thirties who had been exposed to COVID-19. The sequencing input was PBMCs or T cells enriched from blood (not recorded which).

CDR3 DNA sequence: TGTGCCAGCAGTTACGGGACAGGGGGCGGGTATGGCTACACCTTC. Translated, it gives CASSYGTGGGYGYTF. The chain uses TRBV6-5 and TRBJ1-2; 12 bases match TRBD1. This CDR3 has 15 residues. V was pared by 2 bases and J by 5 bases, with 3 bases of the junction left unmatched. CDR1 MNHEY and CDR2 SVGAGI come from the germline V gene.